This T cell receptor (beta chain) was obtained from a study of blood T cell repertoires in COVID-19 (dated by TCRdb to about 2020). At the level of the whole study: Collaborator samples came from the United States, Italy and Spain and covered acute and convalescent phases of COVID-19. The material from the prospective study consisted of cDNA or gDNA derived from T cells, B-cell-depleted T cells, or PBMCs. Deeply sampled blood TCRbeta repertoires from subjects exposed to, actively infected with, or recovered from COVID-19 were included in the dataset. A freely available public database, intended as a resource for researchers studying the immune response to SARS-CoV-2, is where the repertoires were released. The samples were drawn from the first 160 participants of the ongoing ImmuneRACE study and from 1,254 subjects provided by 6 global collaborators. The sample metadata nearly always contained a de-identified subject ID, COVID-19 status, age in years and sex. Where available, HLA class I and class II types were taken from metadata supplied by the sample provider and were not determined by assay-based typing. What the authors observed across the whole study: How much clinical and demographic metadata was included differed by source and by participant, and the metadata was provided uncurated.

The CDR3 runs 15 amino acids, cysteine and phenylalanine included. The DNA shown is the 45-base CDR3, in frame from base 1. From V the trimming removes 2 bases and from J it removes 2 bases, while the gene matches leave 3 bases of the junction unaccounted for. The germline V gene (reference sequence) provides CDR1 MNHNY and CDR2 SVGAGI. Whole blood was collected in K2EDTA tubes by collaborating institutions according to the institutions' own protocols. For TCRbeta analysis, collaborator samples were shipped as frozen whole blood, as isolated PBMCs, or as DNA extracted from either sample type. Regarding this clone: The clone's antigen remains unknown. Base quality data are lacking; no much larger clone is found one base away.

The immunoSEQ Assay, a bias-controlled multiplex PCR, was used to amplify TCRbeta CDR3 regions from genomic DNA. From the authors' description of their analysis: The number of nucleated cells in each sample was estimated by amplification of reference gene primers within the assay. To quantify the absolute abundance of each unique TCRbeta CDR3 rearrangement, sequence reads were collapsed and filtered. For each sample, productive Simpson clonality was calculated by taking the square root of Simpson's diversity index across productive rearrangements. What TCRdb holds here is the immuneACCESS table cut down to in-frame rearrangements. Part of the clones is not present; checked against another copy, under half of the missing clones reflect an unresolved V gene, and the others are unexplained. V, J and clone size reflect that table, while D and trimming were determined from the DNA. Across this sample there are around 320,000 clones, with 65% to 90% seen only once. The ten largest make up just over 7% of the sample.

Sequenced material: peripheral blood. This TCR derives from a human donor in a cohort sampled during active COVID-19. The receptor chain draws on TRBV6-6 and TRBJ2-7, and TRBD1 aligns with 10 junction nucleotides. The DNA reads as follows: TGTGCCAGCAGTTACCCAGGACAGGGGGCCTACGAGCAGTACTTC. The translation is CASSYPGQGAYEQYF.